This TCR beta chain was obtained from a study of cytomegalovirus exposure and HLA in healthy donors. Points from the study as a whole: Roughly even sequencing depth across donors was the assumption behind the presence/absence analyses. Most TCR beta V segments were productive about 90% or about 30% of the time in an earlier analysis. A missense variant in DCLRE1C was later tied to TCR beta V- and J-gene trimming.

60 Vbeta and 13 Jbeta primers were used in PCR. Sequencing used immunoSEQ multiplex PCR; TCRdb keeps in-frame clones, though not all of them. The repertoire has tens of thousands of clones, 65% to 70% of them found once; the top ten carry 20% to 25%. Note on this clone: The antigen is not known.

This CDR3 is built from 15 residues. V shed 6 bases and J shed 3 bases, with 12 bases lying between them. Germline V gene data show CDR1 as MNHEY and CDR2 as SVGAGI. What was sequenced was PBMCs. The chain combines TRBV6-5 with TRBJ2-6; D is ambiguous. The source is a man between 40 and 49 years old in good health and CMV-seropositive. The DNA of the CDR3 is TGTGCCAGCAGCCAAACACCTAGTGGGGCCAACGTCCTGACTTTC. It encodes CASSQTPSGANVLTF.